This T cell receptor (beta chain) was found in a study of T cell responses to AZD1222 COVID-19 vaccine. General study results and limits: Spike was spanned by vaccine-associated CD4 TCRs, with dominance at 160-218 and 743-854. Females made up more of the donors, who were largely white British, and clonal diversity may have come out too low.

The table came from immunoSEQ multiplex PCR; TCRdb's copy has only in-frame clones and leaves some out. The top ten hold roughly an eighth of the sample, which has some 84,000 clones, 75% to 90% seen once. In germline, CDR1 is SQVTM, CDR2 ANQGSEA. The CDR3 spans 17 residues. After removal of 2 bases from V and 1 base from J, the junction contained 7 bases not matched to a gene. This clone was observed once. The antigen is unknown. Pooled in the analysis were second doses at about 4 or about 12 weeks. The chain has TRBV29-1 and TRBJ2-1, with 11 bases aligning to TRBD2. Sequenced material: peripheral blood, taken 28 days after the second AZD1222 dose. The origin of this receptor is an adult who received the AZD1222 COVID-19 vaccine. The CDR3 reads CSVERLAGGWSYNEQFF. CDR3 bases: TGCAGCGTTGAAAGGCTAGCGGGAGGTTGGTCCTACAATGAGCAGTTCTTC.